The present TCR beta chain was sequenced within a study of blood T cell repertoires in COVID-19 (dated by TCRdb to 2018 to 2021). The study in broad terms: Collaborator samples came from the United States, Italy and Spain and covered acute and convalescent phases of COVID-19. The material from the prospective study consisted of cDNA or gDNA derived from T cells, B-cell-depleted T cells, or PBMCs. Subjects who had been exposed to COVID-19, were actively infected with it, or had recovered from it provided the deeply sampled blood TCRbeta repertoires that made up the dataset. The repertoires were made available in a free public database intended to serve as a resource for research on the immune response to SARS-CoV-2. The samples were drawn from two sources: the first 160 participants of the ongoing ImmuneRACE study, and approximately 1,300 subjects contributed by 6 global collaborators. Sample metadata almost always included a de-identified subject ID, COVID-19 status, age in years and sex. Where available, HLA class I and class II types were taken from metadata supplied by the sample provider and were not determined by assay-based typing.

As to this clone: Its antigen target is currently unknown. Per-nucleotide qualities are absent, and no much larger clonotype sits a single base away.

The collaborating institutions used their own protocols to collect whole blood in K2EDTA tubes. For TCRbeta analysis, collaborator samples were shipped as frozen whole blood, as isolated PBMCs, or as DNA extracted from either sample type. TCRbeta CDR3 regions were amplified from genomic DNA by means of the immunoSEQ Assay, a bias-controlled multiplex PCR. Per the authors' processing: Nucleated cell counts per sample were estimated from amplification of reference gene primers within the assay. To quantify the absolute abundance of each unique TCRbeta CDR3 rearrangement, sequence reads were collapsed and filtered. For each sample, productive Simpson clonality was calculated as the square root of Simpson's diversity index over productive rearrangements. This is the immuneACCESS table as TCRdb keeps it, with only in-frame sequences that have V and J called. A part of the clones is gone; compared with another copy, unresolved V genes explain less than half, and the rest is unexplained. V, J and clone size are taken as reported in that table, and D and trimming were inferred from the DNA itself. The table for this sample lists more than 120,000 clones; around 87% of them were counted only once. Less than 10% of the sample is in the top ten clones.

Reading from cysteine to phenylalanine, the CDR3 counts 15 amino acids. This entry keeps only the CDR3 DNA: 45 bases, framed from base 1. Trimming accounts for 6 bases at V and 7 bases at J, while the number of junction bases matched to no gene is 9. As encoded in the germline V gene, CDR1 is MDHEN while CDR2 is SYDVKM. Results and caveats for the whole study, not just this receptor: The quantity of clinical and demographic metadata differed by source and by participant and was supplied without curation.

What was sequenced was peripheral blood. The chain was built from TRBV28 and TRBJ2-2; TRBD1 fits 9 bases in the junction. The receptor comes from a woman in her forties or fifties with active or convalescent COVID-19. The CDR3: CASSSGTGSFGELFF. The nucleotides are TGTGCCAGCAGCTCCGGGACAGGGTCGTTCGGGGAGCTGTTTTTT.